This TCR beta chain was found in a study of cytomegalovirus exposure and HLA in healthy donors. Study at large: Earlier sequencing of about 179 million T cells yielded nearly 120 million unique TCR beta sequences. Study-wide results and caveats: In an earlier analysis, in about 530 donors, most V segments appeared productive either ~90% or ~30% of the time. The majority of CMV-associated TCR beta chains were reported as apparently HLA-restricted in a later analysis.

This clone was seen a few times. Its matching antigen is unknown. CDR1 SGDLS and CDR2 YYNGEE come from the germline V gene. V shed 3 bases and J 8 bases; nucleotides not matched to a gene: 18. The CDR3 sequence is 18 residues long. PCR employed 60 Vbeta and 13 Jbeta primers. Produced via immunoSEQ multiplex PCR; TCRdb's table is partial and in-frame only. Among under 200,000 clones listed, less than 80% were seen once. This sequence originates from a middle-aged man in good health and CMV-seronegative. The J gene is TRBJ2-1, the V gene TRBV9, with TRBD2 matching over 9 bases. The specimen was PBMCs. This CDR3 reads CASSALITSGPRRDEQFF. For the CDR3, the DNA is TGTGCCAGCAGCGCCCTCATAACTAGCGGGCCTCGACGGGATGAGCAGTTCTTC.